The rows below give T cell receptor beta chains drawn from one sample of a study of T cells in Graves' hyperthyroidism and ophthalmopathy. TCRdb re-called the multiplex PCR reads through MiXCR, storing one row per CDR3 protein. The sample comprises over 500,000 distinct CDR3 sequences, 46% of which are singletons, and 44% rests with the top ten. Specimen: peripheral blood or thyroid tissue (not recorded which). The receptors stem from an adult woman with Graves' disease, either hyperthyroidism or ophthalmopathy (not recorded which). The conserved cysteine and the conserved F or W are not part of the CDR3 here.

j_call	v_call	cdr3_aa
TRBJ2-7	TRBV11-1	ASSPRTSRISEQY
TRBJ1-1	TRBV7-9	ASSLGRAEHRARNTEAF
TRBJ1-3	TRBV7-2	ASKQSRNTIY
TRBJ1-1	TRBV9	ASSGVKGIDTEAF
TRBJ1-2	TRBV20-1	SATRTLNTGDDGYT
TRBJ2-5	TRBV29-1	STRTGRRETQY
TRBJ1-4	TRBV10-1	AISAKGKANEKLF
TRBJ1-4	TRBV12-3/TRBV12-4	ASSLRGQGGLLF
TRBJ1-4	TRBV3-1	ASSNRGNEKLF
TRBJ2-3	TRBV14	ASSQEIAGTDTQY